The clone carrying this T cell receptor (beta chain) is a singleton in its sample. The data were obtained in a study of blood T cell repertoires in COVID-19. Across the whole study: Samples taken during acute and convalescent COVID-19 were collected in the United States, Italy and Spain. The analysed material was cDNA or gDNA that came from T cells, B-cell-depleted T cells, or PBMCs.

Original processing methods: Amplification with reference gene primers provided the estimates of nucleated cell counts. Profiled with immunoSEQ multiplex PCR; TCRdb holds only in-frame clones, not every one. V and J calls and clone size are those listed in that table; D and trimming were worked out from the DNA. The sample has fewer than 250,000 clones; over 70% are singletons. Germline lookup yields CDR1 LNHDA and CDR2 SQIVND (reference sequence). The junction had 5 bases not matched to a gene; V was cut back by 3 bases and J by 2 bases. The CDR3 runs to 15 residues. The rearrangement joins TRBV19 to TRBJ2-7; 9 bases line up with TRBD1. The clonotype originates from a woman aged 45-59 years with acute or convalescent COVID-19. The source material was peripheral blood. The CDR3 region has the DNA TGTGCCAGTAGTATGGGGACAGGGAGACCCTACGAGCAGTACTTC. Its protein is CASSMGTGRPYEQYF.